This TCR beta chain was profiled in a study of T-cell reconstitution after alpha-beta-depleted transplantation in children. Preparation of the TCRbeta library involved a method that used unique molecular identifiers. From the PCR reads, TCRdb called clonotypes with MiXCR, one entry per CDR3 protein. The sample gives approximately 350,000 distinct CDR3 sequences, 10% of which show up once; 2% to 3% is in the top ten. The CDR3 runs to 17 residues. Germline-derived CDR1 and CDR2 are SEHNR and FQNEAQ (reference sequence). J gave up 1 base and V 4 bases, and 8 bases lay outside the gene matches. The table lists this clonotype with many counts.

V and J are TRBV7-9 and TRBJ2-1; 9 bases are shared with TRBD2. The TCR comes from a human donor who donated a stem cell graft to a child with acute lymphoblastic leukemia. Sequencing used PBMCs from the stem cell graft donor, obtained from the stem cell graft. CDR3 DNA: TGTGCCAGCAGCTCCCCCCTAAGCGGGGGGTCCTACAATGAGCAGTTCTTC. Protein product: CASSSPLSGGSYNEQFF. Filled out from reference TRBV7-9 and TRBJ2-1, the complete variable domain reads DTGVSQNPRHKITKRGQNVTFRCDPISEHNRLYWYRQTLGQGPEFLTYFQNEAQLEKSRLLSDRFSAERPKGSFSTLEIQRTEQGDSAMYLCASSSPLSGGSYNEQFFGPGTRLTVL.